This is a list of T cell receptor beta chains from one sample in a study of blood T cells in healthy people across ages. MiXCR, applied by TCRdb to the 5' RACE reads, yields one record per CDR3 protein. The sample has 800,000 to 950,000 distinct CDR3 sequences, 29% seen once. The sample was also reused in another study, on T cells of mothers and their children.

Sequencing was done on a sample of blood. All receptors come from a woman aged 40-49 years in good health. Both conserved end residues are part of each CDR3. D genes are given only for firm matches. Expanded clones are given a class, and other clones once, few, many or no size at all.

V gene	D gene	clone size	J gene	CDR3 protein	CDR3 DNA
TRBV20-1	TRBD2	NA	TRBJ2-1	CSARHVAGGPPNEQFF	TGCAGTGCTCGCCACGTAGCGGGAGGGCCTCCCAATGAGCAGTTCTTC
TRBV7-2	TRBD1	NA	TRBJ1-4	CASSLRQGRGLNEKLFF	TGTGCCAGCAGCCTTCGACAGGGAAGGGGCCTTAATGAAAAACTGTTTTTT
TRBV7-2	NA	many	TRBJ2-3	CASSPGYLPSTDTQYF	TGTGCCAGCAGCCCGGGATATTTACCTAGCACAGATACGCAGTATTTT
TRBV5-1	TRBD1	few	TRBJ1-1	CASSLGSGGSSTEAFF	TGCGCCAGCAGCTTGGGTTCAGGGGGCTCGAGCACTGAAGCTTTCTTT
TRBV7-2	TRBD2	many	TRBJ2-5	CASSLAGASGTQYF	TGTGCCAGCAGCCTAGCGGGGGCCTCGGGCACCCAGTACTTC
TRBV10-3	NA	NA	TRBJ1-5	CAIRAEAGSNQPQHF	TGTGCCATCAGAGCTGAAGCGGGGAGCAATCAGCCCCAGCATTTT
TRBV5-8	TRBD1	many	TRBJ2-5	CASSRDRAETQYF	TGTGCCAGCAGCAGGGACAGGGCGGAGACCCAGTACTTC
TRBV20-1	TRBD1	NA	TRBJ1-4	CSAGGQANEKLFF	TGCAGTGCCGGGGGACAGGCGAATGAAAAACTGTTTTTT
TRBV27	NA	many	TRBJ2-3	CASSLRGGSTDTQYF	TGTGCCAGCAGTTTACGGGGTGGAAGCACAGATACGCAGTATTTT
TRBV12-3/TRBV12-4	NA	NA	TRBJ1-1	CASSPALRNTEAFF	TGTGCCAGCAGTCCCGCGTTGAGGAACACTGAAGCTTTCTTT
TRBV5-1	NA	few	TRBJ1-1	CASSLQREGAEAFF	TGCGCCAGCAGCTTGCAACGGGAGGGAGCTGAAGCTTTCTTT
TRBV28	NA	many	TRBJ2-3	CASSLFPRTTILSDTQYF	TGTGCCAGCAGTTTATTCCCCCGGACTACCATCCTGTCAGATACGCAGTATTTT
TRBV7-9	NA	few	TRBJ1-5	CASSLVGGLGSQPQHF	TGTGCCAGCAGCTTAGTAGGAGGGCTAGGAAGTCAGCCCCAGCATTTT
TRBV27	TRBD2	NA	TRBJ2-7	CASRGQRGEYNEQYF	TGTGCCAGCAGGGGTCAGCGGGGAGAGTACAATGAGCAGTACTTC
TRBV6-2/TRBV6-3	NA	NA	TRBJ1-1	CASSQRSRGGWAFF	TGTGCCAGCAGTCAACGAAGCCGGGGCGGCTGGGCTTTCTTT
TRBV29-1	NA	many	TRBJ2-5	CSAWGRSETQYF	TGCAGCGCGTGGGGGAGGTCAGAGACCCAGTACTTC
TRBV7-9	TRBD1	NA	TRBJ2-3	CASSLVGTGSDTQYF	TGTGCCAGCAGCTTAGTAGGGACAGGGTCAGATACGCAGTATTTT
TRBV12-3/TRBV12-4	TRBD1	NA	TRBJ1-2	CASSTGQRYGYTF	TGTGCCAGCAGTACGGGACAGCGCTATGGCTACACCTTC
TRBV7-8	NA	few	TRBJ1-6	CASTPSGGTRGVSPLHF	TGTGCCAGCACCCCATCTGGAGGGACTCGAGGGGTCTCACCCCTCCACTTT
TRBV12-5	NA	NA	TRBJ2-3	CASGQGITDTQYF	TGTGCTTCGGGGCAGGGAATTACAGATACGCAGTATTTT
TRBV5-1	TRBD2	NA	TRBJ2-1	CASSPATSGGTSYNEQFF	TGCGCCAGCAGCCCAGCGACTAGCGGGGGGACCTCCTACAATGAGCAGTTCTTC
TRBV27	NA	NA	TRBJ2-7	CASNPEGWYEQYF	TGTGCCAGCAACCCTGAGGGGTGGTACGAGCAGTACTTC
TRBV29-1	NA	NA	TRBJ2-3	CSVAPGRSTDTQYF	TGCAGCGTTGCCCCCGGACGGAGCACAGATACGCAGTATTTT
TRBV5-1	NA	few	TRBJ2-1	CASSQLDGAYNEQFF	TGCGCCAGCAGCCAACTGGACGGAGCCTACAATGAGCAGTTCTTC
TRBV29-1	NA	many	TRBJ1-2	CSGSGGDGYTF	TGCAGCGGATCAGGAGGTGATGGCTACACCTTC
TRBV12-3/TRBV12-4	NA	NA	TRBJ1-5	CASSLQAGGNQPQHF	TGTGCCAGCAGTTTACAGGCAGGGGGCAATCAGCCCCAGCATTTT
TRBV7-2	NA	few	TRBJ2-7	CASSLARQGYEQYF	TGTGCCAGCAGCTTAGCGAGGCAGGGATACGAGCAGTACTTC
TRBV27	NA	few	TRBJ1-2	CASSFHSYYGYTF	TGTGCCAGCAGTTTCCATAGCTACTATGGCTACACCTTC
TRBV12-3/TRBV12-4	NA	few	TRBJ1-1	CASSRRRWAEAFF	TGTGCCAGCAGCCGTAGGAGGTGGGCTGAAGCTTTCTTT
TRBV15	NA	few	TRBJ1-1	CATSRAAGGAFF	TGTGCCACCAGCAGAGCGGCTGGGGGAGCTTTCTTT
TRBV6-2/TRBV6-3	NA	NA	TRBJ2-5	CASKGGGFEAQYF	TGTGCCAGCAAAGGGGGGGGCTTTGAGGCCCAGTACTTC
TRBV7-2	NA	NA	TRBJ1-3	CASSPLWAGNTIYF	TGTGCCAGCAGCCCCCTCTGGGCTGGAAACACCATATATTTT
TRBV6-6	NA	many	TRBJ2-6	CASLRTGANVLTF	TGTGCCAGCCTACGGACTGGGGCCAACGTCCTGACTTTC
TRBV5-1	NA	many	TRBJ1-2	CASSGGGGDYGYTF	TGCGCCAGCAGCGGCGGGGGAGGAGACTATGGCTACACCTTC
TRBV27	NA	few	TRBJ2-1	CASSTPLGSGYNEQFF	TGTGCCAGCAGTACCCCGCTAGGCTCGGGTTACAATGAGCAGTTCTTC
TRBV12-3/TRBV12-4	NA	NA	TRBJ2-3	CASSSRRGKQDTQYF	TGTGCCAGCAGCTCTAGGCGCGGAAAACAGGATACGCAGTATTTT
TRBV20-1	NA	few	TRBJ1-2	CSAPPPEQGHGYTF	TGCAGTGCTCCTCCTCCGGAGCAGGGACATGGCTACACCTTC
TRBV4-3	NA	NA	TRBJ2-1	CASSQDGHPSDNEQFF	TGCGCCAGCAGCCAAGATGGCCACCCTTCCGACAATGAGCAGTTCTTC
TRBV7-2	TRBD2	many	TRBJ2-1	CASSLPSGGYNEQFF	TGTGCCAGCAGCTTGCCCAGCGGGGGCTACAATGAGCAGTTCTTC
TRBV3-1	TRBD1	NA	TRBJ1-2	CASSQEGQGRNGYTF	TGTGCCAGCAGCCAAGAGGGACAGGGCAGGAATGGCTACACCTTC
TRBV6-4	NA	few	TRBJ2-3	CASSDSGAPHPDTQYF	TGTGCCAGCAGTGACTCGGGGGCACCACATCCAGATACGCAGTATTTT
TRBV10-3	NA	few	TRBJ1-1	CAIRGGTENTEAFF	TGTGCCATCAGGGGGGGGACGGAAAACACTGAAGCTTTCTTT
TRBV4-3	NA	NA	TRBJ1-4	CASSPRGGLWDEKLFF	TGCGCCAGCAGCCCCCGCGGAGGGCTATGGGATGAAAAACTGTTTTTT
TRBV6-2/TRBV6-3	NA	NA	TRBJ2-1	CASSYSGTRPNEQFF	TGTGCCAGCAGTTACTCGGGGACTCGTCCTAATGAGCAGTTCTTC
TRBV20-1	TRBD2	NA	TRBJ2-1	CSARDLTSGGAYNEQFF	TGCAGTGCTAGAGACCTGACTAGCGGGGGGGCCTACAATGAGCAGTTCTTC